This T cell receptor beta chain was recorded in a study of T-cell reconstitution after alpha-beta-depleted transplantation in children. Regarding the study as a whole: A year post-transplant, T-cell counts and diversity derived mostly from newly produced T cells. The origin of alpha-beta T cells about two months after transplant was reportedly several hundred expanded graft clones.

During its preparation, the TCRbeta library received unique molecular identifiers. TCRdb redid the calling of the PCR reads with MiXCR, one entry per CDR3 protein. The table lists 55,000 to 65,000 distinct CDR3 sequences, around 40% of them singletons. The CDR3 spans 16 residues. CDR1 and CDR2 (germline): SGDLS, YYNGEE. The V and J ends lost 0 bases and 0 bases respectively, with 12 bases between them. Comment on this clonotype: The antigen is not known.

Sample: PBMCs, mostly from graft donor cells, taken 360 days after TCRalphabeta/CD19-depleted stem cell transplant. The receptor's source is a male patient aged 10 to 17 who had a stem cell transplant for acute lymphoblastic leukemia, so the T cells may come from the graft donor. The chain couples TRBV9 to TRBJ1-1; no reliable D call. In nucleotides, the CDR3 is TGTGCCAGCAGCGTAGAGGGCAGGCCAATGAACACTGAAGCTTTCTTT. It is translated as CASSVEGRPMNTEAFF.